The clone carrying this TCR beta chain was detected only a few times. The antigen is unknown. All of the isolated RNA was reverse transcribed, so expressed TCRB transcripts were sequenced. TCRdb keeps only in-frame clones here, not all; method: immunoSEQ multiplex PCR. This table holds around 97,000 clones, 28% found once. Per the germline V gene, CDR1 is ENHRY and CDR2 is SYGVKD. With 4 bases removed from V and 0 bases from J, the gap between germline ends came to 12 bases. The CDR3 covers 15 residues. This sample stems from a study of beta chain features in type 1 diabetes. Study background: Healthy donors and patients had similar age, gender and cell yields. All samples combined gave roughly 100,000,000 sorted cells for examination. Study outcomes and limitations: A moderate, significant TCRB CDR3 shortening appeared in type 1 diabetes across four CD4+ subsets.

The receptor was isolated from a woman aged 18-35 years with type 1 diabetes. The material sequenced was central memory CD4+ T cells from blood. This chain links TRBV10-3 with TRBJ1-2; possible D gene TRBD1, 5 bases. DNA of the CDR3: TGTGCCATCAGTGGGGGCAGGTTGACTAACTATGGCTACACCTTC. Its translation: CAISGGRLTNYGYTF.